This entry features one TCR beta chain sequence. This CDR3 has 15 amino acids. With 0 bases removed from V and 7 bases from J, the gap between germline ends came to 15 bases. Germline assignment: CDR1 SGHVS and CDR2 FQNEAQ. This sample was taken from a study of blood T cell repertoires in COVID-19. Clones were sequenced by immunoSEQ multiplex PCR, and TCRdb holds only the in-frame ones, with some missing. This table has around 310,000 clones, around nine tenths appearing once. The specimen was PBMCs or T cells enriched from blood (not recorded which). The chain is built from TRBV7-8 and TRBJ1-1, with D possibly matching TRBD1 (6 bases). The receptor comes from a man aged 25 to 45 who had recovered from COVID-19. For the CDR3, the DNA is TGTGCCAGCAGCTTAGCGGTCAGGGGCGCAGTTGAAGCTTTCTTT. This translates into CASSLAVRGAVEAFF.